This T cell receptor (beta chain) originates from a study of shared clonotypes between healthy human individuals. As for the study in general: Each donor had three CD4 naive, three CD4 memory, two CD8 naive and one CD8 memory plate.

Donors included only healthy HIV-negative adults lacking recent acute infections or vaccinations. Worth noting for this clone: One base away lies a much larger clone, so this may be a sequencing read error.

The assay used deep level. Only in-frame clones appear in the TCRdb table, and some are missing; sequencing was by immunoSEQ multiplex PCR. Here the sample spans roughly 1,000,000 clones, about four fifths being singletons. CDR1 and CDR2 from the germline V gene are SGDLS and YYNGEE. The CDR3 contains 17 residues. The sequence was obtained from a man aged 18 to 29 in good health. Some clones in this sample may be carry-over from other donors' samples. J is TRBJ2-2 and V is TRBV9; D is possibly TRBD1 (5 bases). The sample comprised memory CD4+ T cells from PBMCs. Regarding subset: CD45RA-negative fraction. The CDR3 here is CVSSSTASWGATGELFF. The CDR3 region has the DNA TGTGTCAGCAGCTCTACCGCCTCCTGGGGCGCCACCGGGGAGCTGTTTTTT.